The sequence of this TCR beta chain was determined in a study of radiotherapy plus CTLA-4 blockade in lung cancer. Profiled with immunoSEQ multiplex PCR; TCRdb holds only in-frame clones, not every one. The data show around 40,000 clones, 65% to 90% seen once. V lost 2 bases and J lost 3, with 16 bases in between. The CDR3 runs 16 residues. The germline CDR1 and CDR2 sequences are SGHTA and FQGTGA. The origin of this receptor is a human donor with non-small cell lung cancer whose response to radiotherapy plus ipilimumab could not be evaluated. This sample comprised peripheral blood, obtained from a patient treated with radiotherapy plus ipilimumab. The chain joins TRBV7-3 to TRBJ2-5; a possible D gene is TRBD1 (6 bases). CDR3 coding DNA: TGTGCCAGCAGCTTATATGGGTCAGGGGTGGAAGAGACCCAGTACTTC. It specifies CASSLYGSGVEETQYF.